This TCR beta chain was sequenced in a study of T cell responses to AZD1222 COVID-19 vaccine (dated by TCRdb to the early 2020s). In terms of the full investigation: AZD1222 recipients with second doses at about 4 weeks or about 12 weeks were pooled, because spike-specific TCR depth and breadth did not differ between schedules. Trial participants were enrolled by age into 18-55, 56-69 and 70-plus year subgroups, with about 150, 27 and 61 TCR-sequenced participants respectively. TCR sequencing was performed for roughly 240 trial participants, of whom roughly 200 were given two doses of AZD1222 and around 25 were given two doses of MenACWY control vaccine.

Measured from the cysteine to the phenylalanine, the CDR3 is 15 residues long. Solely the CDR3 DNA is kept, with 45 bases framed from the first base. The junction carries 9 bases between V and J, which are trimmed by 0 bases and 4 bases respectively. For CDR1 and CDR2, the germline V gene lists SNHLY and FYNNEI. Notes on this clone: The antigen it recognizes is unknown. Qualities for individual bases were not recorded, and no much larger clone is one base off.

This specimen's time point label, interpreted: baseline before first vaccination. Vaccinee samples came from UK trials COV001 and COV002, including a single-blind randomized controlled phase 2/3 trial of AZD1222 (ChAdOx1 nCoV-19) in healthy adults. For TCRbeta chain sequencing, PBMC samples from trial participants were taken at day 0 and at day 28 after the second dose. The CDR3 regions of human TCRbeta chains were analyzed by immunosequencing. Turning to the authors' computational methods: Repertoire TCRs were matched against a reference library of SARS-CoV-2-specific TCRs generated with the MIRA antigen-specificity platform. Breadth meant the fraction of unique TCRs that were SARS-CoV-2-associated, whereas depth meant the fraction of total T cells that were SARS-CoV-2-associated. Using the MIRA data, each spike-specific TCR was assigned both to the spike region to which the TCR was reactive and to a CD4 or CD8 class. Log10-transformed breadth and depth values were compared by one-way ANOVA with Sidak's multiple comparisons tests. TCRdb holds this immuneACCESS table with in-frame rearrangements only. Some clones are missing; in checked studies, unresolved V genes explain under half, and the rest has no known cause. Clonal size and the V and J genes are those of that table, whereas D and trimming came from the DNA. This sample comprises roughly 110,000 clones, 75% to 90% of them detected only once. The ten largest make up around 4.3% of the sample.

Overall results and qualifications from the work: Reportedly, almost half of the unique spike-specific TCRs recognized epitopes lying outside the regions that are mutated in the B.1.351 and B.1.1.7 variants. Spike-specific TCR breadth and depth rose significantly after two AZD1222 doses compared with day 0 and with MenACWY recipients. Because no day 14 peak-response samples were available, the repertoires could be characterized only after the peak T cell response. Conclusions about previously exposed vaccinees were limited because only six AZD1222 recipients were SARS-CoV-2 seropositive at baseline. The 56-69-year group was small, and its depth increase did not reach significance, likely because of low power. Vaccine-associated CD4 TCRs spanned the whole spike protein, with dominant responses in regions 160-218 and 743-854. Participants were mostly white British, with more females than males. The authors suggested clonal diversity may have been underestimated.

Recombination connected TRBV2 to TRBJ1-4; the D gene identity is not certain. Specimen: peripheral blood, collected on day 0 of AZD1222 vaccination. The source of this sequence is an adult in good health. This receptor carries the CDR3 CASSEAGRINEKLFF. The DNA is TGTGCCAGCAGTGAAGCGGGTCGGATTAATGAAAAACTGTTTTTT.